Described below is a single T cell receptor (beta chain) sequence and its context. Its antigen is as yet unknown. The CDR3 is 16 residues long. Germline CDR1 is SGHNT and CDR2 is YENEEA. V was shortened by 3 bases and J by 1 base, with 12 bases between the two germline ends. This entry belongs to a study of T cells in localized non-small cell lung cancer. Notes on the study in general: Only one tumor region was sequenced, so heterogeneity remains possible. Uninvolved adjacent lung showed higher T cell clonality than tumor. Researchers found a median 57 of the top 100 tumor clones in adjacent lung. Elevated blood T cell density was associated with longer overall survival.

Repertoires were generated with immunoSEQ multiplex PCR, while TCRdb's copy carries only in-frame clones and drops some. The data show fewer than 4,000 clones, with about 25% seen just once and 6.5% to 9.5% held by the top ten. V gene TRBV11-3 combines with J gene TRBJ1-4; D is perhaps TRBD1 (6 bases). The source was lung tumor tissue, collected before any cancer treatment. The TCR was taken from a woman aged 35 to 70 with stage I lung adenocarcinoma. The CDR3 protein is CASSFALQGTNEKLFF. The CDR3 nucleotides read TGTGCCAGCAGCTTTGCACTACAGGGAACTAATGAAAAACTGTTTTTT.